The 28 T cell receptor beta chains below come from one sample, sequenced in a study of blood T cell repertoires in COVID-19. Profiling relied on immunoSEQ multiplex PCR, and the TCRdb table lists in-frame clones only, not all of them. The sample carries around 190,000 clones, around 84% recorded once. Sequenced sample: peripheral blood. The receptors stem from a human donor in a cohort sampled during active COVID-19.

The chain uses TRBV10-2 and TRBJ1-6; the match to TRBD1 covers 7 bases. Germline V gene data show CDR1 as WSHSY and CDR2 as SAAADI. The J segment lost 0 bases and the V segment lost 1 base, leaving 3 bases of the junction unmatched. The CDR3 extends over 17 amino acids. The CDR3 nucleotides are TGCGCCAGCAGTGAGTTAAACAGGGGCTCCTATAATTCACCCCTCCACTTT. This codes for CASSELNRGSYNSPLHF.

The chain joins TRBV28 to TRBJ1-6, with unresolved D. V gave up 3 bases and J gave up 0 bases, with 9 bases separating them. This CDR3 contains 16 residues. Germline V CDR1 and CDR2: MDHEN, SYDVKM. The DNA of the CDR3 is TGTGCCAGCAGTTTGTGGCAAAGCTCCTATAATTCACCCCTCCACTTT. Its protein is CASSLWQSSYNSPLHF.

This clone has just one count. The chain recombines TRBV5-8 with TRBJ1-5, with 7 bases identical to TRBD1. The length of the CDR3 is 14 residues. V was clipped by 3 bases and J by 2 bases; unmatched bases: 2. Germline CDR1 is SGHTS and CDR2 is YDEGEE. CDR3 DNA sequence: TGTGCCAGCAGCTACAGGGGCGGCAATCAGCCCCAGCATTTT. It encodes CASSYRGGNQPQHF.

The chain joins TRBV5-1 to TRBJ1-1; D gene ambiguous. Germline lookup yields CDR1 SGHRS and CDR2 YFSETQ. Trimming pared 7 bases from V and 0 bases from J, leaving 13 bases between. The CDR3 sequence is 14 residues long. Here the CDR3 reads CASVAFPMNTEAFF. The CDR3 DNA reads as TGCGCCAGCGTGGCTTTTCCGATGAACACTGAAGCTTTCTTT.

This clone appeared once. The CDR3 sequence is CASSKEVKGLSGANVLTF. The CDR3, as DNA: TGTGCCAGCAGCAAAGAGGTAAAGGGACTCTCTGGGGCCAACGTCCTGACTTTC. This sequence joins TRBV21-1 and TRBJ2-6; the table calls TRBD2, which could not be checked here. TRBV21-1 counts as a pseudogene. CDR3 length: 18 residues.

This clone came up a few times. V is TRBV12-3 or TRBV12-4 and J is TRBJ1-5; D ambiguous. There are 13 residues in the CDR3. Trimming removed 2 bases at V and 4 bases at J, with 6 bases between. CDR3 sequence: CASSLTRNQPQHF. Written as DNA, the CDR3 is TGTGCCAGCAGTTTAACACGTAATCAGCCCCAGCATTTT.

J is TRBJ2-1 and V is TRBV27, with 9 bases identical to TRBD2. Germline CDR1 MNHEY, CDR2 SMNVEV (reference sequence). There are 15 residues in the CDR3. Trimming cost V 5 bases and J 4 bases; bases outside gene matches: 6. The CDR3 sequence is CASSQSGLAYNEQFF. The CDR3 nucleotides are TGTGCCAGCAGTCAATCGGGACTAGCTTACAATGAGCAGTTCTTC.

The V gene is TRBV5-4, the J gene TRBJ2-7; possibly TRBD1 for D (5 bases). Between the trimmed V and J ends, which lost 3 bases and 6 bases, there was a span of 13 bases. Germline V gene lookup returns CDR1 SGHNT and CDR2 YYREEE (reference sequence). The CDR3 is 13 residues long. The CDR3 loop is CASSSDTLSEQYF. The CDR3 DNA follows: TGTGCCAGCAGCTCGGACACGTTGAGCGAGCAGTACTTC.

This chain connects TRBV28 to TRBJ2-1, with a possible D match to TRBD2 (5 bases). The germline gives CDR1 MDHEN, CDR2 SYDVKM. The V end lost 8 bases, the J end lost 7 bases, and 6 bases lay between the germline ends. The CDR3 sequence is 10 residues long. The CDR3 loop reads CASGRNEQFF. In DNA form, the CDR3 reads TGTGCCAGCGGGAGAAATGAGCAGTTCTTC.

The table lists this clone with a count of one. The chain carries TRBV12-3 or TRBV12-4 and TRBJ1-5; no definite D call. Deletions cut 6 bases from V and 4 bases from J, with 10 bases between. This CDR3 contains 13 residues. CDR3 sequence (DNA): TGTGCCAGCAGCCAGACTGTGAATCAGCCCCAGCATTTT. Residues: CASSQTVNQPQHF.

The J gene is TRBJ2-1, the V gene TRBV28, with 10 positions matching TRBD2. V was clipped by 5 bases and J by 3 bases; unmatched bases: 7. The CDR3 length is 16 residues. Germline assignment: CDR1 MDHEN and CDR2 SYDVKM. CDR3 residues: CASSLHGLAVYNEQFF. The CDR3 region has the DNA TGTGCCAGCAGTCTTCACGGACTAGCGGTCTACAATGAGCAGTTCTTC.

The rearrangement joins TRBV15 to TRBJ2-5; perhaps TRBD1 as D (6 bases). Trimming took off 5 bases at V and 4 bases at J, with 11 bases between the two ends. Germline V gene lookup returns CDR1 LNHNV and CDR2 YYDKDF (reference sequence). This CDR3 is built from 13 residues. The CDR3 region is CATSGRGLETQYF. For the CDR3, the DNA is TGTGCCACCAGCGGAAGGGGGTTAGAGACCCAGTACTTC.

The chain employs TRBV4-1 and TRBJ1-4; 8 bases fit TRBD1. The CDR3 has 18 residues. The ends lost 4 bases at V and 0 bases at J; junction bases unmatched: 10. Germline CDR1 MGHRA, CDR2 YSYEKL. This CDR3 is CASSRAGGGSATNEKLFF. The CDR3 DNA sequence: TGCGCCAGCAGCCGAGCAGGGGGCGGATCGGCAACTAATGAAAAACTGTTTTTT.

Only a few counts were recorded for this clone. The chain couples TRBV2 to TRBJ1-1, with D hard to call. In germline, CDR1 is SNHLY, CDR2 FYNNEI. CDR3 length equals 13 residues. Trimming cost V 4 bases and J 1 base, with 7 bases left between them. The CDR3 is CASSVETNTEAFF. CDR3 in DNA: TGTGCCAGCAGTGTGGAGACGAACACTGAAGCTTTCTTT.

This clone appeared a few times. The chain links TRBV5-1 to TRBJ2-3, with 7 bases fitting TRBD1. This CDR3 spans 13 amino acids. Looked up from germline, CDR1 is SGHRS and CDR2 is YFSETQ. The V gene end was trimmed by 2 bases and the J gene end by 6 bases; junction bases not matched to a gene: 3. CDR3 nucleotide sequence: TGCGCCAGCAGCTTACAGGGGTGGGATACGCAGTATTTT. Its protein is CASSLQGWDTQYF. The full variable domain, completed using reference TRBV5-1 and TRBJ2-3, is KAGVTQTPRYLIKTRGQQVTLSCSPISGHRSVSWYQQTPGQGLQFLFEYFSETQRNKGNFPGRFSGRQFSNSRSEMNVSTLELGDSALYLCASSLQGWDTQYFGPGTRLTVL.

The V gene is TRBV2, the J gene TRBJ2-3; D unresolved. Trimming stripped 8 bases from V and 4 bases from J, with 10 bases between. Germline lookup yields CDR1 SNHLY and CDR2 FYNNEI. This CDR3 has 12 amino acids. The CDR3: CASRLLADTQYF. DNA of the CDR3: TGTGCCAGCCGTCTACTTGCAGATACGCAGTATTTT.

The table lists this clone with a count of one. The genes are TRBV2 and TRBJ2-7, with 12 bases fitting TRBD1. The CDR3 totals 23 residues. After removal of 6 bases from V and 2 bases from J, the junction contained 29 bases not matched to a gene. The germline gives CDR1 SNHLY, CDR2 FYNNEI. As DNA, the CDR3 is TGTGCCAGCAGGCGGGACAGGGGGCGCGGGAGTCTTTGGGTGGGTAGAAGGACCTACGAGCAGTACTTC. Its protein is CASRRDRGRGSLWVGRRTYEQYF.

The rearrangement links TRBV19 to TRBJ1-3; perhaps TRBD1 as D (5 bases). The CDR3 has 13 amino acids. Between the trimmed V and J ends, which lost 4 bases and 2 bases, there was a span of 6 bases. Per germline, CDR1 LNHDA and CDR2 SQIVND (reference sequence). This CDR3 is CASSKGAGNTIYF. The CDR3 DNA reads TGTGCCAGTAGTAAAGGGGCTGGAAACACCATATATTTT.

The chain is built from TRBV25-1 and TRBJ2-3; D gene ambiguous. This CDR3 spans 12 amino acids. The germline CDR1 and CDR2 sequences are MGHDK and SYGVNS. The V end was cut by 7 bases, the J end by 4 bases, with 9 bases between. DNA of the CDR3: TGTGCCAGCACTAACTTGGCAGATACGCAGTATTTT. Its translation is CASTNLADTQYF.

V gene TRBV5-1 combines with J gene TRBJ2-1; D ambiguous. This CDR3 region has 12 residues. Germline V gene lookup returns CDR1 SGHRS and CDR2 YFSETQ. V was trimmed by 1 base and J by 7 bases, leaving 6 bases between them. This CDR3 is CASSLNGNEQFF. As DNA, the CDR3 is TGCGCCAGCAGCTTGAACGGGAATGAGCAGTTCTTC.

V and J are TRBV5-1 and TRBJ2-1; 7 bases match TRBD2. Losses at the gene ends were 3 bases for V and 4 bases for J; bases not matched to a gene: 10. CDR1 and CDR2 from the germline V gene are SGHRS and YFSETQ. The CDR3 is 16 amino acids. Written as DNA, the CDR3 is TGCGCCAGCAGCTCACGGACTAGTCGGGTTTACAATGAGCAGTTCTTC. This encodes CASSSRTSRVYNEQFF.

This clone was picked up a small number of times. V usage is TRBV2 and J usage is TRBJ2-3; 7 bases are a match to TRBD2. In germline, CDR1 is SNHLY, CDR2 FYNNEI. V gave up 4 bases and J gave up 0 bases; unmatched junction bases: 4. This CDR3 region has 15 residues. CDR3 region: CASSVSGSSTDTQYF. DNA for the CDR3: TGTGCCAGCAGTGTTAGCGGGTCTAGCACAGATACGCAGTATTTT.

The V call is TRBV7-8, the J call TRBJ1-4, with 9 nucleotides matching TRBD1. Trimming removed 2 bases from V and 7 bases from J; junction bases left unmatched: 2. The CDR3 contains 14 residues. Germline CDR1 and CDR2: SGHVS and FQNEAQ. CDR3 coding DNA: TGTGCCAGCAGCTTAAGACAGGGGGGTGAAAAACTGTTTTTT. It codes for CASSLRQGGEKLFF.

This sequence joins TRBV5-6 and TRBJ2-7, with 11 bases lining up with TRBD2. The CDR3 sequence is 14 residues long. CDR1 is SGHDT and CDR2 is YYEEEE in the germline V gene. J lost 4 bases, V lost 5 bases, and 5 bases had no gene match. CDR3 bases: TGTGCCAGCAGAACACTAGCGGGAGTTTACGAGCAGTACTTC. This codes for CASRTLAGVYEQYF. The whole variable domain, remainder taken from reference TRBV5-6 and TRBJ2-7, is DAGVTQSPTHLIKTRGQQVTLRCSPKSGHDTVSWYQQALGQGPQFIFQYYEEEERQRGNFPDRFSGHQFPNYSSELNVNALLLGDSALYLCASRTLAGVYEQYFGPGTRLTVT.

V gene TRBV6-5 combines with J gene TRBJ2-5, with TRBD1 matching 7 bases. Germline V gene data show CDR1 as MNHEY and CDR2 as SVGAGI. V dropped 2 bases and J dropped 5; count of bases not matched to a gene: 5. The CDR3 has 14 amino acids. The CDR3 region is CASSYPTGSETQYF. CDR3 nucleotides: TGTGCCAGCAGTTACCCGACAGGGTCGGAGACCCAGTACTTC.

The chain employs TRBV21-1 and TRBJ1-5; the table's D call of TRBD1 was not tested on the DNA. TRBV21-1 is designated a pseudogene. This CDR3 region has 17 residues. CDR3 DNA: TGTGCCAGCACTCAAAAGAGGGGGAGACAGAACAATCAGCCCCAGCATTTT. It is translated as CASTQKRGRQNNQPQHF.

V is TRBV15 and J is TRBJ2-3, with a possible D match to TRBD2 (6 bases). The germline CDR1 and CDR2 sequences are LNHNV and YYDKDF (reference sequence). V dropped 1 base and J dropped 1 base, with 9 bases sitting between them. The CDR3 is made up of 15 amino acids. The CDR3 sequence: CATSRARRGTDTQYF. The CDR3 DNA reads TGTGCCACCAGCAGAGCCAGGAGGGGCACAGATACGCAGTATTTT. The full variable domain, its missing parts supplied by reference TRBV15 and TRBJ2-3, is DAMVIQNPRYQVTQFGKPVTLSCSQTLNHNVMYWYQQKSSQAPKLLFHYYDKDFNNEADTPDNFQSRRPNTSFCFLDIRSPGLGDTAMYLCATSRARRGTDTQYFGPGTRLTVL.

CDR3 coding DNA: TGCGCCAGCAGCCACAATACGGGGGACAGGGGGGGCAACGAGCAGTACTTC. Encoded protein: CASSHNTGDRGGNEQYF. J is TRBJ2-7 and V is TRBV4-1, with 11 bases aligning to TRBD1. The V segment lost 3 bases and the J segment 5 bases; nucleotides outside the gene matches: 12. Germline CDR1 reads MGHRA; CDR2 reads YSYEKL. The CDR3 loop spans 17 amino acids.